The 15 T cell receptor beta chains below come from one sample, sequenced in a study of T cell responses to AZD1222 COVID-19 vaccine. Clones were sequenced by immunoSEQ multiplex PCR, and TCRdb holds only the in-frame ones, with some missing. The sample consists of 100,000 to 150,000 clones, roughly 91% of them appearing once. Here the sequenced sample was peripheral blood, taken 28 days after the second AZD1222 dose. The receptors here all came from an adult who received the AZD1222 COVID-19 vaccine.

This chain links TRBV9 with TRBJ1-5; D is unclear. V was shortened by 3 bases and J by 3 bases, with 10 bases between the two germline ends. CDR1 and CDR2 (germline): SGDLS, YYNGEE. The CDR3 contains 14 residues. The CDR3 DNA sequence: TGTGCCAGCAGCGGCGGAGACCCCAATCAGCCCCAGCATTTT. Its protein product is CASSGGDPNQPQHF.

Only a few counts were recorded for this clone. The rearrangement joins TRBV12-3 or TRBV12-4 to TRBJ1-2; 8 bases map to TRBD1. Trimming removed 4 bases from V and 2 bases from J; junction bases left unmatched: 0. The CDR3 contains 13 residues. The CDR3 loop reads CASSWTGNYGYTF. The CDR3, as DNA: TGTGCCAGCAGTTGGACAGGGAACTATGGCTACACCTTC.

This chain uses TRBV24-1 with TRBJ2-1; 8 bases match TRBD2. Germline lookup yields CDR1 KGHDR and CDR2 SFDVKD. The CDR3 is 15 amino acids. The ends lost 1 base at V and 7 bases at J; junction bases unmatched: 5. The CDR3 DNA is TGTGCCACCAGTGATTTTAGCGGGATTATGAATGAGCAGTTCTTC. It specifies CATSDFSGIMNEQFF.

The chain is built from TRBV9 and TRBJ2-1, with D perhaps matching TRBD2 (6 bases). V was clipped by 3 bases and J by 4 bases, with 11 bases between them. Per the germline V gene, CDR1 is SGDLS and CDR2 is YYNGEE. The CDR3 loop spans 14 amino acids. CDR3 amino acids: CASSAGRIYNEQFF. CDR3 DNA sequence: TGTGCCAGCAGCGCCGGGAGAATTTACAATGAGCAGTTCTTC.

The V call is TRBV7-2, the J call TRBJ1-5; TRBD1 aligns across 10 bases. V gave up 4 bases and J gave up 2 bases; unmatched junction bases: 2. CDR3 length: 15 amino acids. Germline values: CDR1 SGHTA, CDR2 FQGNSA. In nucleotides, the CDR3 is TGTGCCAGCAGCTCCGGGACAGGGGGCAATCAGCCCCAGCATTTT. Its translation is CASSSGTGGNQPQHF.

CDR3 DNA sequence: TGTGCCTGGTCCCGCGGGACCTACAATGAGCAGTTCTTC. Its translation: CAWSRGTYNEQFF. The V call is TRBV30, the J call TRBJ2-1; possible D gene TRBD2, 6 bases. The CDR3 has 13 residues. Germline V CDR1 and CDR2: GTSNPN, SVGIG (reference sequence). The germline V and J ends were trimmed by 5 bases and 2 bases, with 10 bases remaining between them.

The CDR3: CASSTYRVNTGELFF. The CDR3 DNA follows: TGTGCCAGCAGTACTTACAGGGTTAACACCGGGGAGCTGTTTTTT. This chain connects TRBV28 to TRBJ2-2; a possible D gene is TRBD1 (6 bases). V was pared by 5 bases and J by 2 bases, with 12 bases between. Germline V CDR1 and CDR2: MDHEN, SYDVKM. The CDR3 loop spans 15 amino acids.

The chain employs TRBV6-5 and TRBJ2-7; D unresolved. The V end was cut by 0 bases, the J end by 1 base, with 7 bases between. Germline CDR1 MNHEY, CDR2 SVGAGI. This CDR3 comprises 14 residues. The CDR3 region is CASSYSGSSYEQYF. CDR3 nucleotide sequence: TGTGCCAGCAGTTACTCAGGCTCGTCCTACGAGCAGTACTTC.

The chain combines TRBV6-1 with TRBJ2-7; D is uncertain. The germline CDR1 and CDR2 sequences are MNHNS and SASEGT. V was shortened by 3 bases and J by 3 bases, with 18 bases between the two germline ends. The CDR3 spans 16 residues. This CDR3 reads CASSEKSGTEGYEQYF. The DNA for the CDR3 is TGTGCCAGCAGTGAGAAATCGGGCACAGAAGGCTACGAGCAGTACTTC.

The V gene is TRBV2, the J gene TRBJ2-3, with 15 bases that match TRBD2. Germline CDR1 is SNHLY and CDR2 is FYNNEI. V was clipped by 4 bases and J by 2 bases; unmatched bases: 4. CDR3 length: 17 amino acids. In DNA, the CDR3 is TGTGCCAGCAGTGGGCGGACTAGCGGGAGGGACACAGATACGCAGTATTTT. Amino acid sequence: CASSGRTSGRDTDTQYF.

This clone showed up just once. CDR3 sequence: CSVEGTGEVSYEQYF. The CDR3 nucleotides are TGCAGCGTTGAAGGGACAGGGGAGGTTTCCTACGAGCAGTACTTC. The rearrangement joins TRBV29-1 to TRBJ2-7; the match to TRBD1 covers 9 bases. Germline CDR1 and CDR2: SQVTM and ANQGSEA. This CDR3 is 15 amino acids long. The trim removed 1 base at V and 1 base at J, leaving 5 bases unmatched.

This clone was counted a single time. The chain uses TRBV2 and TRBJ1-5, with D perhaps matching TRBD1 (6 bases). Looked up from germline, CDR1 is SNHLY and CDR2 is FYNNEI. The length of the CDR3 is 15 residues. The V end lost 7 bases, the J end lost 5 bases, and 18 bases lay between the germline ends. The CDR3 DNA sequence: TGTGCCAGCACTGACTCGGGGGCGGGTGATCAGCCCCAGCATTTT. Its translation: CASTDSGAGDQPQHF.

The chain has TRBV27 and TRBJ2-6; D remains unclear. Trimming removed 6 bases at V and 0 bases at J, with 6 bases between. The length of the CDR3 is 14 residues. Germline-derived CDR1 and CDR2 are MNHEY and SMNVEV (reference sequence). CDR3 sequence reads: CASSLISGANVLTF. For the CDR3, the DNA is TGTGCCAGCAGCCTAATCTCTGGGGCCAACGTCCTGACTTTC.

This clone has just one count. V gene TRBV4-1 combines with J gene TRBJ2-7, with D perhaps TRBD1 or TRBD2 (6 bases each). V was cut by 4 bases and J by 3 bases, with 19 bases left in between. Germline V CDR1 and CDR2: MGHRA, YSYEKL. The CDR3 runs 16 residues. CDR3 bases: TGCGCCAGCAGCCTAGGGAGGACAGTCGAGGGCTACGAGCAGTACTTC. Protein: CASSLGRTVEGYEQYF.

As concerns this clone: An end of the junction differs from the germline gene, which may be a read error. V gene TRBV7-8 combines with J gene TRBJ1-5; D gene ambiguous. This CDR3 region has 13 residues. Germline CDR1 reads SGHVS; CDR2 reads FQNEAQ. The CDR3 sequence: CASSLAKIRPQHF. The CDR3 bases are TGTGCCAGCAGCCTAGCCAAAATCCGGCCCCAGCATTTT.